A single TCR beta chain is shown here with its context. Its antigen is still unknown. CDR3 size: 16 residues. J gave up 1 base and V 5 bases, and 7 bases lay outside the gene matches. Germline loops: CDR1 SGHVS, CDR2 FQNEAQ. The TCR beta libraries used about 2 micrograms of genomic DNA that came from cryopreserved PBMCs. This entry is derived from a study of cytotoxic CD8 clonotypes in ibrutinib-treated CLL. Study in general: Collecting the response samples happened after a median 12 months of treatment, with a range of 6 to 36.

TCRdb's table, derived via immunoSEQ multiplex PCR, lists solely in-frame clones and lacks some. The sample gives approximately 100,000 clones, 78% of which show up once; 25% to 40% is in the top ten. Broader study findings: Under treatment, the uncommon public clonotypes either contracted or remained stable. Baseline clonality, higher than in age-matched healthy donors, tracked circulating CD8+ T-cell counts.

This sequence was found in a human donor with chronic lymphocytic leukemia. This chain links TRBV7-8 with TRBJ1-1, with 10 bases lining up with TRBD1. This specimen was PBMCs, taken after 12 months of ibrutinib treatment. The CDR3 loop is CASSPLTGGANTEAFF. Written as DNA, the CDR3 is TGTGCCAGCAGCCCTTTGACAGGGGGCGCGAACACTGAAGCTTTCTTT.